This entry concerns a single TCR beta chain. This clone was found a few times. Its antigen is still unknown. It has no much larger one-base neighbor in the sample; base qualities were not kept. This entry belongs to a study of blood T cell repertoires in COVID-19 (TCRdb year 2020). In terms of the full investigation: Samples covering the acute and convalescent phases of COVID-19 were provided by collaborators in the United States, Italy and Spain. The prospective study material was composed of cDNA or gDNA derived from T cells, B-cell-depleted T cells, or PBMCs. Deeply sampled blood TCRbeta repertoires from subjects exposed to, actively infected with, or recovered from COVID-19 were included in the dataset. A freely available public database, intended as a resource for researchers studying the immune response to SARS-CoV-2, is where the repertoires were released. The samples were drawn from two sources: the first 160 participants of the ongoing ImmuneRACE study, and fewer than 1,500 subjects contributed by 6 global collaborators. A de-identified subject ID, COVID-19 status, age in years and sex were almost always included in the sample metadata. Where available, HLA class I and class II types were obtained from metadata supplied by the sample provider rather than from assay-based typing. Broad study findings and their caveats: How much clinical and demographic metadata was included differed by source and by participant, and the metadata was provided uncurated.

Via the germline V gene, CDR1 is MDHEN and CDR2 SYDVKM. Including the terminal cysteine and phenylalanine, the CDR3 comprises 15 residues. Only CDR3 DNA is held: 45 bases, read in frame from base 1. The V end gives up 3 bases and the J end 0 bases, leaving 5 bases in the junction not matched to a gene. The immunoSEQ Assay, a bias-controlled multiplex PCR, was used to amplify TCRbeta CDR3 regions from genomic DNA. Per the original workflow: The number of nucleated cells in each sample was estimated by amplification of reference gene primers within the assay. To quantify the absolute abundance of each unique TCRbeta CDR3 rearrangement, sequence reads were collapsed and filtered. For each sample, productive Simpson clonality was calculated as the square root of Simpson's diversity index across productive rearrangements. TCRdb stores this immuneACCESS table with in-frame sequences only. Part of the clones is absent; in the studies checked, under half of the shortfall reflects unresolved V genes, and no reason is known for the rest. V and J calls and clone size are given by that table; D and trimming were obtained from the DNA. This sample holds 350,000 or so clones; 90% were observed only once. The ten largest clones capture 6.5% to 8% of the sample.

Whole blood was collected in K2EDTA tubes by collaborating institutions according to the institutions' own protocols. For TCRbeta analysis, collaborators shipped samples as frozen whole blood, isolated PBMCs, or DNA extracted from either of those sample types. The rearrangement joined TRBV28 to TRBJ2-7; TRBD1 aligns with 7 central bases. The sample consisted of peripheral blood. The sequence derives from a man aged 18 to 29 with active or convalescent COVID-19. This receptor carries the CDR3 CASSFGQGDSYEQYF. The nucleotide sequence is TGTGCCAGCAGTTTCGGGCAGGGGGACTCCTACGAGCAGTACTTC.